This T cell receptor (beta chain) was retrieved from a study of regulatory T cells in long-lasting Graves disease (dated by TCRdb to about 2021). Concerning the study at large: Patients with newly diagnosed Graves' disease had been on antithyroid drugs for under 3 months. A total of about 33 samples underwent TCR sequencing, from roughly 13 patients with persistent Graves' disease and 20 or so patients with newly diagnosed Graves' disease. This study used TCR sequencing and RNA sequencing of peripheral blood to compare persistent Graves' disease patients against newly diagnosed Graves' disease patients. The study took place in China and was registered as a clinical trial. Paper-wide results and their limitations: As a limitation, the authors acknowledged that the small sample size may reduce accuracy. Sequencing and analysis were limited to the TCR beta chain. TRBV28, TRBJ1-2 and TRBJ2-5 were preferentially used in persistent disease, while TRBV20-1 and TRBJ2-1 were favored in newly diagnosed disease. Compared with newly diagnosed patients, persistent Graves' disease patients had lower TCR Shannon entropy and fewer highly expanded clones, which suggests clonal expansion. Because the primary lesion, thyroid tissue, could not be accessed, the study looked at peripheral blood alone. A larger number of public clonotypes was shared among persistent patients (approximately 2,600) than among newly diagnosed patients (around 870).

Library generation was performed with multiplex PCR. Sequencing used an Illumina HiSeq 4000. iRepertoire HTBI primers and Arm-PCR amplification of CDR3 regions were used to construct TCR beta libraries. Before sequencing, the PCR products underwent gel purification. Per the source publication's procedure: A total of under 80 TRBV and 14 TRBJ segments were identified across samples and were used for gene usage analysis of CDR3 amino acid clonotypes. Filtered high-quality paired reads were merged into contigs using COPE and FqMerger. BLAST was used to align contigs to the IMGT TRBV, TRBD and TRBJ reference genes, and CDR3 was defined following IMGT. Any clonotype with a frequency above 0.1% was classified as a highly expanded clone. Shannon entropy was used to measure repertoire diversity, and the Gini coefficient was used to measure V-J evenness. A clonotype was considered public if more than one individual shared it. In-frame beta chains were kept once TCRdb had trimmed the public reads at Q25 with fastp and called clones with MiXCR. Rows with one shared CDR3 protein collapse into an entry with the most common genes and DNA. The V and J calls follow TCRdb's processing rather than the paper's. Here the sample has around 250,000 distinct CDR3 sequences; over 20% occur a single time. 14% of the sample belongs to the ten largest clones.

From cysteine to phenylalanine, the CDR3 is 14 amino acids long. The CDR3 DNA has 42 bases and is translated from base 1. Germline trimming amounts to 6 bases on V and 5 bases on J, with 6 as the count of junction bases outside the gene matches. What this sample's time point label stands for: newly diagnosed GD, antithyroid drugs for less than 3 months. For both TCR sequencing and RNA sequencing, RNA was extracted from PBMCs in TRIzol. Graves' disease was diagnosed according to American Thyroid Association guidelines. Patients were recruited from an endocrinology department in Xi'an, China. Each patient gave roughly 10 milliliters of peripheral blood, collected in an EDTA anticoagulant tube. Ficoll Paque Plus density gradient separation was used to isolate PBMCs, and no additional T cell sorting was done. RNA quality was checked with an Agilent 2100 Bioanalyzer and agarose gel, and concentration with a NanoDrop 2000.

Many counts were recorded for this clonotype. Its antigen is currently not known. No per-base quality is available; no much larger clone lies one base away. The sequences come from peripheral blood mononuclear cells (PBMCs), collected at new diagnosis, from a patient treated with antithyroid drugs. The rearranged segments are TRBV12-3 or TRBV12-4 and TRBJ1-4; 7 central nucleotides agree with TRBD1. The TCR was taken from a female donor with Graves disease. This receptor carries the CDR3 CASRRDRFNEKLFF. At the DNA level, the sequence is TGTGCCAGCAGAAGGGACAGATTCAATGAAAAACTGTTTTTT.